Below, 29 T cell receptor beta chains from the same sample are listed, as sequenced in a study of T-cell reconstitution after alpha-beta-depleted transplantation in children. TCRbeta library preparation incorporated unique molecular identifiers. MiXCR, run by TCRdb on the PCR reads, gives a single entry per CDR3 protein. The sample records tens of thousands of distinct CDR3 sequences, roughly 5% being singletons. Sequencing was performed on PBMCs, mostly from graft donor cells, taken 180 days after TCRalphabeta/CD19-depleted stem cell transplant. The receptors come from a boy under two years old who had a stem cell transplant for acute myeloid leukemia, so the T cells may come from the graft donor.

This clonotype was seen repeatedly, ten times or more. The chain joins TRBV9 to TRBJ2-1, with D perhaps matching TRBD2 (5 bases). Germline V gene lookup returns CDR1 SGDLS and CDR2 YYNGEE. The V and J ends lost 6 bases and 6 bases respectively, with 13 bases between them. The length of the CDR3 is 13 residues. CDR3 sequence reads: CASKPARGNEQFF. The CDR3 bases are TGTGCCAGCAAACCCGCCCGGGGCAATGAGCAGTTCTTC.

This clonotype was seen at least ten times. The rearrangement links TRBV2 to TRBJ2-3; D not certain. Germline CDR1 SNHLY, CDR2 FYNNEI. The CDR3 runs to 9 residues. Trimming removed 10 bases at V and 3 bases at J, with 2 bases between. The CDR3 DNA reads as TGTGCCATAACAGATACGCAGTATTTT. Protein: CAITDTQYF. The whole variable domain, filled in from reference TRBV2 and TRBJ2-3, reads EPEVTQTPSHQVTQMGQEVILRCVPISNHLYFYWYRQILGQKVEFLVSFYNNEISEKSEIFDDQFSVERPDGSNFTLKIRSTKLEDSAMYFCAITDTQYFGPGTRLTVL.

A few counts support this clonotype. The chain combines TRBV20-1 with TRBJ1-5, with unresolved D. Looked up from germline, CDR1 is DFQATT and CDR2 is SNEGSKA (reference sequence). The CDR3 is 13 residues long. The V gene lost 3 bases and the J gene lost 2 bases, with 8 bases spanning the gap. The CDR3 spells CSASKGGNQPQHF. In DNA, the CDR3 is TGCAGTGCTAGCAAGGGTGGCAATCAGCCCCAGCATTTT.

For the CDR3, the DNA is TGTGCCAGTACTCAACCCCGGGACAGACATGGCAATCAGCCCCAGCATTTT. Translation gives CASTQPRDRHGNQPQHF. This chain connects TRBV19 to TRBJ1-5, with 7 bases that match TRBD1. The CDR3 totals 17 residues. The germline gives CDR1 LNHDA, CDR2 SQIVND (reference sequence). V was pared by 7 bases and J by 2 bases, with 14 bases of the junction left unmatched. The full variable domain, completed using reference TRBV19 and TRBJ1-5, is DGGITQSPKYLFRKEGQNVTLSCEQNLNHDAMYWYRQDPGQGLRLIYYSQIVNDFQKGDIAEGYSVSREKKESFPLTVTSAQKNPTAFYLCASTQPRDRHGNQPQHFGDGTRLSIL.

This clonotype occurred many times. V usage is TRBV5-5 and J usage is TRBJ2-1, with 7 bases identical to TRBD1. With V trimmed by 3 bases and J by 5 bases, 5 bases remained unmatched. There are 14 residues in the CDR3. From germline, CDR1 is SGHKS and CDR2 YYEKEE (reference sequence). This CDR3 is CASSYDRANNEQFF. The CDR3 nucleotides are TGTGCCAGCAGCTACGACAGGGCCAACAATGAGCAGTTCTTC.

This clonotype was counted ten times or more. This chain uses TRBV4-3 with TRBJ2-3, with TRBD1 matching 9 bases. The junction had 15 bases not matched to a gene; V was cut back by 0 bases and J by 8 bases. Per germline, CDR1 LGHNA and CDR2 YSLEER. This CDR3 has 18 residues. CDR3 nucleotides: TGCGCCAGCAGCCAAGATGGAGACGACAGGGGGGTTCGGGGTACGCAGTATTTT. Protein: CASSQDGDDRGVRGTQYF.

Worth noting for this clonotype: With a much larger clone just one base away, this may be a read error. Here the CDR3 DNA reads TGTGCCAGCAGCTTGACCTCGTGGGACAGAACTTTCTATGGCGACACCTTC. It yields the protein CASSLTSWDRTFYGDTF. The chain is built from TRBV7-6 and TRBJ1-2; 7 nucleotides align to TRBD1. The CDR3 runs to 17 residues. Germline V gene sequence: CDR1 SGHVS, CDR2 FNYEAQ.

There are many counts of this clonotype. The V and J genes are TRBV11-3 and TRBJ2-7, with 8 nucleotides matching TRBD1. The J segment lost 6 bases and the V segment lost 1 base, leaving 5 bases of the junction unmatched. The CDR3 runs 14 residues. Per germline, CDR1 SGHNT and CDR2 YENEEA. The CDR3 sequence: CASSLARQGTEQYF. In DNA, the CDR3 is TGTGCCAGCAGCTTAGCCCGACAGGGGACCGAGCAGTACTTC.

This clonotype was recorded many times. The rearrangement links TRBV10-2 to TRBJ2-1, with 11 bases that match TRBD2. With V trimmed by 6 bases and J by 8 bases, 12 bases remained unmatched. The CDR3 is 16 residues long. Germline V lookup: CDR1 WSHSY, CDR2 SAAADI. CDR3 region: CASRLAGGLFVDEQFF. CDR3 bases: TGCGCCAGCAGGTTAGCGGGGGGGCTATTCGTCGATGAGCAGTTCTTC.

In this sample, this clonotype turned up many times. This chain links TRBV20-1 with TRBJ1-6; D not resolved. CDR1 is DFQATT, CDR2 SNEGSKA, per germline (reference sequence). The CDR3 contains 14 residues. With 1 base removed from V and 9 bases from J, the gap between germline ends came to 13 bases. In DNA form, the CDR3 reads TGCAGTGCTAGAGTGCAGCCCCAGCCTTCACCCCTCCACTTT. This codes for CSARVQPQPSPLHF.

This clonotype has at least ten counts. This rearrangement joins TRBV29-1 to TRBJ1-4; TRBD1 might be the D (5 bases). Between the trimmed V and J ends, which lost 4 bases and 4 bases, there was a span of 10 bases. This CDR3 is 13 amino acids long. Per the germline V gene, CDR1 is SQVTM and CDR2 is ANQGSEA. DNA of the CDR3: TGCAGCGTTGGGAGGGGTAATAATGAAAAACTGTTTTTT. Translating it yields CSVGRGNNEKLFF.

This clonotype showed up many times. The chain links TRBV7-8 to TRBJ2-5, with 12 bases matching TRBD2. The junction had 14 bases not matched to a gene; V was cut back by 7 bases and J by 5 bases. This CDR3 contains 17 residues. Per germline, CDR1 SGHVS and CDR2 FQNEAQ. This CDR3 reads CASTPRRLAGVRETQYF. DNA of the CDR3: TGTGCCAGCACCCCCCGTAGACTAGCGGGGGTCCGGGAGACCCAGTACTTC.

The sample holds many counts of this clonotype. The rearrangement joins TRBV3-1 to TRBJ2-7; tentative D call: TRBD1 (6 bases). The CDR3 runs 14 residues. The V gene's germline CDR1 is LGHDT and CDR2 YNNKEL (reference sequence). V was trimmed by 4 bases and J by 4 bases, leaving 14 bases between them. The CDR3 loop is CASSLPGDTYEQYF. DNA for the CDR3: TGTGCCAGCAGCCTTCCAGGGGACACATACGAGCAGTACTTC.

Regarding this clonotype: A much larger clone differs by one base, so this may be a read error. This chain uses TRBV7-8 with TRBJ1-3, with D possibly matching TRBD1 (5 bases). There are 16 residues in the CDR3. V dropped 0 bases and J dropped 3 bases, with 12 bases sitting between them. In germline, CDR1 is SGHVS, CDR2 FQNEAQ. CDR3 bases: TGTGCCAGCAGCTTAGCGTTGGGGACTTTTGGAAACACCATATATTTT. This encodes CASSLALGTFGNTIYF.

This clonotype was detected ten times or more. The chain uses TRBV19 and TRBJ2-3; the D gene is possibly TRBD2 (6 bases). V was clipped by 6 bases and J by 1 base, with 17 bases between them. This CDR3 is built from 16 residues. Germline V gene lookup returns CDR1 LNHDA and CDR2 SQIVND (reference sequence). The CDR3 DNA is TGTGCCAGTAGCCGGGGGACGGCCGACGGCACAGATACGCAGTATTTT. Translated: CASSRGTADGTDTQYF.

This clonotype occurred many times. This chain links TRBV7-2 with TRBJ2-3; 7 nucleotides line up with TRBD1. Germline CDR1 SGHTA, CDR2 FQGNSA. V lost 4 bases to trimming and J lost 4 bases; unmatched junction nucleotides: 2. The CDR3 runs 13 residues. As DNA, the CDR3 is TGTGCCAGCAGCTGGACAGGATCAGATACGCAGTATTTT. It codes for CASSWTGSDTQYF.

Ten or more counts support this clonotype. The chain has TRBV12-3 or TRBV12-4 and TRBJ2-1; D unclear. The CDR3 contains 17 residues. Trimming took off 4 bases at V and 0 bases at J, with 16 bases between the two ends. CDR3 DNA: TGTGCCAGCAGTTCATACGCAGCTGCTATCTCCTACAATGAGCAGTTCTTC. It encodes CASSSYAAAISYNEQFF.

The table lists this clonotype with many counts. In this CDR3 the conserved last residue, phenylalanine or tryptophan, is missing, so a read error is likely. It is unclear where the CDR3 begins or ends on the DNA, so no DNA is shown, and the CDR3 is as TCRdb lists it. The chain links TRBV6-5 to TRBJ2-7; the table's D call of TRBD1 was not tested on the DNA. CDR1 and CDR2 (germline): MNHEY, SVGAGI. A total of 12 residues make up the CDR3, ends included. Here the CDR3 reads CASSYTYRASIL.

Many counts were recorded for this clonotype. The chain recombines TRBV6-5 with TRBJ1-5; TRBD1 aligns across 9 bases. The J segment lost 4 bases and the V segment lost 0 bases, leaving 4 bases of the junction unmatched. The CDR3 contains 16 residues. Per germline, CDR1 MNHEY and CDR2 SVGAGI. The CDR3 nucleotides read TGTGCCAGCAGTTACTCGTGGGACAGGGATAATCAGCCCCAGCATTTT. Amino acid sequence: CASSYSWDRDNQPQHF.

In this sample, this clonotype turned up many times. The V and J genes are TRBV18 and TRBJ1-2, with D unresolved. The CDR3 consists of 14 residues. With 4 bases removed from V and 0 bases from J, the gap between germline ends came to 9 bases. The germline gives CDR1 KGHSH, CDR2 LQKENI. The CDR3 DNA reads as TGTGCCAGCTCACGGACGGGAGCTAACTATGGCTACACCTTC. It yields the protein CASSRTGANYGYTF.

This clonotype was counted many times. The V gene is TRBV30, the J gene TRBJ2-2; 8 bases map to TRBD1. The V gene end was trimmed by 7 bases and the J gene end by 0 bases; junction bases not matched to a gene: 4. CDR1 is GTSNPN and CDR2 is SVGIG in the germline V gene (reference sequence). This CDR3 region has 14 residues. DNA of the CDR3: TGTGCCTCAACGGACAGGGCGAACACCGGGGAGCTGTTTTTT. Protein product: CASTDRANTGELFF.

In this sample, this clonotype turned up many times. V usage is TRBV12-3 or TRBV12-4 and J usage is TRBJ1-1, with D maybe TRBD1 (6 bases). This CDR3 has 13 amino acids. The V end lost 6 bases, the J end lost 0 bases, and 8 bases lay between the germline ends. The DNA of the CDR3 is TGTGCCAGCAGCCGACAGGTGAACACTGAAGCTTTCTTT. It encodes CASSRQVNTEAFF.

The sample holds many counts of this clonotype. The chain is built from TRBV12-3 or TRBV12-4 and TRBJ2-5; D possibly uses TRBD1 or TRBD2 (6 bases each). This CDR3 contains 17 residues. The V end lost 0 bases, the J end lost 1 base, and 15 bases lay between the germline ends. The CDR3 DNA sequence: TGTGCCAGCAGTTTAGCGGGACGAGGGGGGAGCCAAGAGACCCAGTACTTC. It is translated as CASSLAGRGGSQETQYF.

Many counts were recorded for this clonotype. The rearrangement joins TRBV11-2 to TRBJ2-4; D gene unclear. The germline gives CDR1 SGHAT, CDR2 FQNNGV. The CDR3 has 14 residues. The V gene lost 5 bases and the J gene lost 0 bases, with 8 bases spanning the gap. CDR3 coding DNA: TGTGCCAGCAGCCCAAGGTTAGCCAAAAACATTCAGTACTTC. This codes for CASSPRLAKNIQYF.

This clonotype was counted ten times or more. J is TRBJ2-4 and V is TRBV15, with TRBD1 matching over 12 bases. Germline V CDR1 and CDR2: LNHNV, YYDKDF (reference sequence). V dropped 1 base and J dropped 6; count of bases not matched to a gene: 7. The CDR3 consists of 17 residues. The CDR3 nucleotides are TGTGCCACCAGCAGAGTTCCGGGACAGGGGGCCTCAAACATTCAGTACTTC. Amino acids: CATSRVPGQGASNIQYF.

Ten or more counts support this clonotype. The CDR3 DNA sequence: TGTGCCTGGAGTGGACAGATCTACGAGCAGTACTTC. Its translation: CAWSGQIYEQYF. The V call is TRBV30, the J call TRBJ2-7; a possible D gene is TRBD1 (5 bases). V was clipped by 1 base and J by 3 bases, with 7 bases between them. In germline, CDR1 is GTSNPN, CDR2 SVGIG (reference sequence). There are 12 residues in the CDR3.

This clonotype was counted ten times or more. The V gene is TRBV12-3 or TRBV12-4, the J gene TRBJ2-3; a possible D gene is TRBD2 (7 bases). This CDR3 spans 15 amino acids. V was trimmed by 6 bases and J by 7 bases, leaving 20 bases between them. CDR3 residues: CASSQGNGGTHTQYF. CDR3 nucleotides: TGTGCCAGCAGCCAGGGGAACGGGGGGACCCATACGCAGTATTTT.

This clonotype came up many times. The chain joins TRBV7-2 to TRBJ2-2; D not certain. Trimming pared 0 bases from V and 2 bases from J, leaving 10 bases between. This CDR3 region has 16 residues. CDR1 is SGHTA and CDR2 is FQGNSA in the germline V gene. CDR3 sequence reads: CASSLAGDINTGELFF. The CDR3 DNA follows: TGTGCCAGCAGCTTAGCTGGTGACATTAACACCGGGGAGCTGTTTTTT.

This CDR3 is CAWSEGTGNEKLFF. The DNA for the CDR3 is TGTGCCTGGAGCGAAGGGACGGGGAATGAAAAACTGTTTTTT. This chain uses TRBV30 with TRBJ1-4, with D possibly being TRBD1 (5 bases). Between the trimmed V and J ends, which lost 3 bases and 5 bases, there was a span of 13 bases. This CDR3 contains 14 residues. CDR1 is GTSNPN and CDR2 is SVGIG in the germline V gene (reference sequence). Based on the CDR3 plus reference TRBV30 and TRBJ1-4, the full variable domain is SQTIHQWPATLVQPVGSPLSLECTVEGTSNPNLYWYRQAAGRGLQLLFYSVGIGQISSEVPQNLSASRPQDRQFILSSKKLLLSDSGFYLCAWSEGTGNEKLFFGSGTQLSVL.